This T cell receptor (beta chain) was sequenced for a study of blood T cell repertoires in COVID-19. Study context: Sample material is recorded as cDNA or gDNA derived from T cells, B-cell-depleted T cells, or PBMCs.

The CDR3 covers 17 residues. V lost 3 bases to trimming and J lost 7 bases, with 21 bases between them. Germline-derived CDR1 and CDR2 are SGHNT and YENEEA. TCRdb's copy holds only in-frame clones and misses some; the assay was immunoSEQ multiplex PCR. Of under 250,000 clones listed, 80% to 90% are singletons. The material sequenced was PBMCs or T cells enriched from blood (not recorded which). The J gene is TRBJ2-2, the V gene TRBV11-3, with D perhaps matching TRBD1 (6 bases). The clonotype comes from a woman in her twenties or thirties with acute COVID-19. The CDR3 nucleotides are TGTGCCAGCAGCTTCAACTCAGGGTCAGGGGTAGGCGGGGAGCTGTTTTTT. The encoded protein is CASSFNSGSGVGGELFF.